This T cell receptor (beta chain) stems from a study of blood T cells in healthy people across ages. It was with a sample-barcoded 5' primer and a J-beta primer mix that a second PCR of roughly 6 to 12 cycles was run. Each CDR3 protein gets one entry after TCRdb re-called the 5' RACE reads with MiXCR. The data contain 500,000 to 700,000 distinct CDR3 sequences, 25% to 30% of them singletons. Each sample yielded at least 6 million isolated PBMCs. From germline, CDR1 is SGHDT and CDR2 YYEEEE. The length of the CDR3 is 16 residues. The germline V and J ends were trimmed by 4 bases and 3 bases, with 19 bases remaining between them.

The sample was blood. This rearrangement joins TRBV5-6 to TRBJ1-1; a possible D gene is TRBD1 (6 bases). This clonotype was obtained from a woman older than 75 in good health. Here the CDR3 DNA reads TGTGCCAGCAGCCCTACCCAGGGGAGGTGGGACACTGAAGCTTTCTTT. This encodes CASSPTQGRWDTEAFF. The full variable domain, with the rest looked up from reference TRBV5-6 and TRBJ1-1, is DAGVTQSPTHLIKTRGQQVTLRCSPKSGHDTVSWYQQALGQGPQFIFQYYEEEERQRGNFPDRFSGHQFPNYSSELNVNALLLGDSALYLCASSPTQGRWDTEAFFGQGTRLTVV.